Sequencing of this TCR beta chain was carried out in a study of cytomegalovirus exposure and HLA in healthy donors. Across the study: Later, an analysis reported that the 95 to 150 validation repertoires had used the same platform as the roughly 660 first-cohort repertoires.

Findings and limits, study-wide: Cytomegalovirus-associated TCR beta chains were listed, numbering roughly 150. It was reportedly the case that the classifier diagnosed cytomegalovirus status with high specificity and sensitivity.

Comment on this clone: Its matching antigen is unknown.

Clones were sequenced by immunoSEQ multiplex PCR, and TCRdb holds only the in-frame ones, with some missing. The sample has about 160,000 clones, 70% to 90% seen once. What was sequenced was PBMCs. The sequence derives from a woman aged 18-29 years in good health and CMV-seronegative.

The CDR3 protein is CASSLRGQGNEKLFF. As DNA, the CDR3 is TGTGCCAGCAGCTTGCGCGGACAGGGGAATGAAAAACTGTTTTTT. This chain joins TRBV5-4 and TRBJ1-4; 9 bases map to TRBD1. V was clipped by 1 base and J by 5 bases; unmatched bases: 3. Per germline, CDR1 SGHNT and CDR2 YYREEE (reference sequence). This CDR3 has 15 amino acids.